One sample yielded the 29 T cell receptor beta chains listed below, sequenced in a study of chemoradiotherapy in HPV16-positive cancers (dated 2022 in TCRdb). The method behind the library was the immunoSEQ multiplex PCR assay. TCRdb took this table from immuneACCESS and kept in-frame rearrangements with V and J called. Such tables lack part of the clones; where checked against another copy, unresolved V genes explain under half of the gap, and the rest is unexplained. This sample holds roughly 3,100 clones; 80% to 95% were observed only once. The ten largest clones capture around 2% of the sample. Here the sequenced sample was blood, taken from a patient who underwent chemoradiotherapy. The receptors stem from a human donor with HPV-associated anogenital cancer.

The chain couples TRBV5-4 to TRBJ2-1, with no clear D. The V end was cut by 3 bases, the J end by 3 bases, with 10 bases between. Germline assignment: CDR1 SGHNT and CDR2 YYREEE (reference sequence). CDR3 length equals 14 residues. As DNA, the CDR3 is TGTGCCAGCAGCTCCCCGATAAGCTACAATGAGCAGTTCTTC. Its protein product is CASSSPISYNEQFF.

The chain is built from TRBV18 and TRBJ2-1; maybe TRBD1 (6 bases). V gave up 1 base and J gave up 5 bases, with 9 bases separating them. CDR1 and CDR2 (germline): KGHSH, LQKENI. The CDR3 length is 14 residues. CDR3 DNA sequence: TGTGCCAGCTCACCACGAGGGGGAAACAATGAGCAGTTCTTC. Its protein product is CASSPRGGNNEQFF.

The gene calls are TRBV5-8 and TRBJ1-3; no clear D gene. V dropped 1 base and J dropped 2 bases, with 13 bases sitting between them. This CDR3 region has 16 residues. Germline V gives CDR1 SGHTS, CDR2 YDEGEE. The CDR3 is CASSLKGIYPGNTIYF. CDR3 DNA sequence: TGTGCCAGCAGCTTGAAGGGAATCTATCCTGGAAACACCATATATTTT.

As to this clone: Distinct nucleotide sequences in the sample also encode this CDR3. The chain combines TRBV4-1 with TRBJ2-1, with D perhaps matching TRBD1 or TRBD2 (5 bases each). Per the germline V gene, CDR1 is MGHRA and CDR2 is YSYEKL. The CDR3 is 16 amino acids. Trimming removed 4 bases from V and 4 bases from J, with 17 bases in between. The CDR3 nucleotides are TGCGCCAGCAGCCTTTCTTCGGGGCAGGCTTACAATGAGCAGTTCTTC. Amino acids: CASSLSSGQAYNEQFF.

The chain recombines TRBV19 with TRBJ2-2, with no clear D. The CDR3 contains 17 residues. The germline gives CDR1 LNHDA, CDR2 SQIVND (reference sequence). V shed 7 bases and J shed 3 bases, with 21 bases lying between them. The CDR3 DNA follows: TGTGCCAGTACCAACCCGGCTATTAGTTTCGACACCGGGGAGCTGTTTTTT. This translates into CASTNPAISFDTGELFF.

The chain combines TRBV7-3 with TRBJ2-1; no reliable D call. This CDR3 has 12 amino acids. Per the germline V gene, CDR1 is SGHTA and CDR2 is FQGTGA. V lost 2 bases to trimming and J lost 7 bases, with 6 bases between them. For the CDR3, the DNA is TGTGCCAGCAGCTTACCAGGTAATGAGCAGTTCTTC. Its translation: CASSLPGNEQFF.

The chain recombines TRBV7-9 with TRBJ1-1; TRBD1 agrees at 9 bases. Germline loops: CDR1 SEHNR, CDR2 FQNEAQ (reference sequence). The CDR3 sequence is 15 residues long. J lost 4 bases, V lost 2 bases, and 5 bases had no gene match. CDR3 loop: CASSLNPTGGTEAFF. The DNA of the CDR3 is TGTGCCAGCAGCTTAAATCCGACAGGGGGCACTGAAGCTTTCTTT.

The CDR3: CASSIRSGGNTEAFF. As DNA, the CDR3 is TGTGCCAGTAGTATTCGGTCAGGGGGCAACACTGAAGCTTTCTTT. The chain employs TRBV19 and TRBJ1-1, with 8 bases identical to TRBD1. The V gene end was trimmed by 3 bases and the J gene end by 2 bases; junction bases not matched to a gene: 5. Looked up from germline, CDR1 is LNHDA and CDR2 is SQIVND (reference sequence). The CDR3 consists of 15 residues.

The V gene is TRBV19, the J gene TRBJ2-1, with D perhaps matching TRBD2 (5 bases). Germline V lookup: CDR1 LNHDA, CDR2 SQIVND (reference sequence). Between the trimmed V and J ends, which lost 0 bases and 10 bases, there was a span of 13 bases. The CDR3 totals 14 residues. The CDR3 sequence is CASSIEGPTGEQFF. Written as DNA, the CDR3 is TGTGCCAGTAGTATAGAGGGCCCAACGGGGGAGCAGTTCTTC.

V usage is TRBV7-2 and J usage is TRBJ1-2, with D unclear. Trimming left V 5 bases short and J 8 bases short, with 24 bases between. From germline, CDR1 is SGHTA and CDR2 FQGNSA. The CDR3 covers 16 residues. The DNA for the CDR3 is TGTGCCAGCAGCCCCGACGTAGGGCTCCAATATATGGGCTACACCTTC. Protein sequence: CASSPDVGLQYMGYTF.

This chain connects TRBV5-6 to TRBJ2-2, with no clear D. The CDR3 covers 15 residues. V lost 1 base, J lost 0 bases, and 7 bases lay in between. The V gene's germline CDR1 is SGHDT and CDR2 YYEEEE. CDR3 residues: CASSLFRANTGELFF. As DNA, the CDR3 is TGTGCCAGCAGCTTGTTTAGGGCGAACACCGGGGAGCTGTTTTTT.

This chain connects TRBV18 to TRBJ1-1; a weak D match, TRBD1 (6 bases). Germline V gene sequence: CDR1 KGHSH, CDR2 LQKENI. The V and J ends lost 3 bases and 1 base respectively, with 9 bases between them. The CDR3 totals 14 residues. This CDR3 is CASSPQGSNTEAFF. CDR3 nucleotide sequence: TGTGCCAGCTCACCTCAGGGGTCGAACACTGAAGCTTTCTTT.

CDR3 nucleotide sequence: TGTGCCAGCAGCAAACCCTGCCCCCAGCCGGGGCGGAGCGGGGAGCTGTTTTTT. Its protein is CASSKPCPQPGRSGELFF. The gene calls are TRBV21-1 and TRBJ2-2. TRBV21-1 counts as a pseudogene. This CDR3 has 18 amino acids.

For the CDR3, the DNA is TGCGCCAGCAGCTTGGCCGGGTCACCCGGGATCAACGCTGGCTACACCTTC. Translated, it gives CASSLAGSPGINAGYTF. This chain links TRBV5-1 with TRBJ1-2; D is uncertain. The V end was cut by 0 bases, the J end by 7 bases, with 22 bases between. Germline values: CDR1 SGHRS, CDR2 YFSETQ. The CDR3 is made up of 17 amino acids.

This clone was observed a single time. The V call is TRBV28, the J call TRBJ1-1, with 8 nucleotides matching TRBD1. The germline V gene encodes CDR1 MDHEN and CDR2 SYDVKM. This CDR3 spans 15 amino acids. With V trimmed by 5 bases and J by 5 bases, 10 bases remained unmatched. CDR3 in DNA: TGTGCCAGCAGTCCTCCTCTGACAGGGGATACTGAAGCTTTCTTT. Encoded protein: CASSPPLTGDTEAFF.

This clone was counted once. The V and J genes are TRBV4-3 and TRBJ2-7; TRBD1 agrees at 7 bases. J was trimmed by 2 bases and V by 5 bases; bases with no gene match: 6. The CDR3 length is 14 residues. Germline CDR1 is LGHNA and CDR2 is YSLEER. For the CDR3, the DNA is TGCGCCAGCAGCGCAAACAGGGGAACCTACGAGCAGTACTTC. Residues: CASSANRGTYEQYF.

V usage is TRBV6-9 and J usage is TRBJ2-1; perhaps TRBD2 as D (6 bases). The CDR3 sequence is 16 residues long. The V end lost 4 bases, the J end lost 4 bases, and 17 bases lay between the germline ends. Germline CDR1 reads MNHGY; CDR2 reads SVAAGI. The CDR3 loop is CASSLVRLASYNEQFF. CDR3 nucleotide sequence: TGTGCCAGCAGTTTAGTTCGGCTAGCGTCATACAATGAGCAGTTCTTC.

This sequence joins TRBV15 and TRBJ2-2, with 8 bases fitting TRBD1. Losses at the gene ends were 0 bases for V and 4 bases for J; bases not matched to a gene: 7. Germline V gene lookup returns CDR1 LNHNV and CDR2 YYDKDF (reference sequence). This CDR3 has 17 residues. CDR3 sequence: CATSRDLAGGSTGELFF. The CDR3, as DNA: TGTGCCACCAGCAGAGATCTGGCAGGGGGCAGCACCGGGGAGCTGTTTTTT.

The chain combines TRBV19 with TRBJ2-3, with TRBD2 matching 11 bases. This CDR3 spans 14 amino acids. The V gene end was trimmed by 8 bases and the J gene end by 5 bases; junction bases not matched to a gene: 6. Germline loops: CDR1 LNHDA, CDR2 SQIVND (reference sequence). CDR3 bases: TGTGCCAGTGATAGCGGGAGGGCCGTAGATACGCAGTATTTT. Its translation: CASDSGRAVDTQYF.

The chain recombines TRBV9 with TRBJ2-5; 13 bases agree with TRBD2. The germline gives CDR1 SGDLS, CDR2 YYNGEE. The V gene end was trimmed by 4 bases and the J gene end by 5 bases; junction bases not matched to a gene: 14. This CDR3 contains 18 residues. CDR3 sequence reads: CASSYSQLGLAGLETQYF. CDR3 nucleotide sequence: TGTGCCAGCAGCTACAGCCAATTGGGACTAGCGGGATTGGAGACCCAGTACTTC.

The chain has TRBV15 and TRBJ2-7, with 8 nucleotides matching TRBD1. This CDR3 contains 14 residues. V lost 5 bases and J lost 3; bases outside the gene matches: 6. CDR1 and CDR2 from the germline V gene are LNHNV and YYDKDF (reference sequence). The CDR3 sequence is CATSVGQGGYEQYF. The CDR3, as DNA: TGTGCCACCAGCGTCGGACAGGGCGGCTACGAGCAGTACTTC. The full variable domain, with the rest looked up from reference TRBV15 and TRBJ2-7, is DAMVIQNPRYQVTQFGKPVTLSCSQTLNHNVMYWYQQKSSQAPKLLFHYYDKDFNNEADTPDNFQSRRPNTSFCFLDIRSPGLGDTAMYLCATSVGQGGYEQYFGPGTRLTVT.

This chain uses TRBV6-1 with TRBJ1-5, with unresolved D. Trimming removed 2 bases at V and 6 bases at J, with 8 bases between. The CDR3 is 13 amino acids. CDR1 MNHNS and CDR2 SASEGT come from the germline V gene. The CDR3 here is CASSEIWGQPQHF. CDR3 coding DNA: TGTGCCAGCAGTGAAATTTGGGGTCAGCCCCAGCATTTT.

The table lists this clone with a few counts. This chain uses TRBV19 with TRBJ1-2; perhaps TRBD1 as D (6 bases). The V gene's germline CDR1 is LNHDA and CDR2 SQIVND (reference sequence). The CDR3 consists of 12 residues. Trimming shortened V by 5 bases and J by 8 bases, and 12 bases separated the two germline ends. The CDR3 region has the DNA TGTGCCAGTAGTGAAGGGGGGCGAGGCTACACCTTC. Translation: CASSEGGRGYTF.

The chain joins TRBV7-1 to TRBJ2-7; D might be TRBD2 (6 bases). TRBV7-1 is annotated as an ORF whose role is uncertain. Trimming removed 4 bases from V and 3 bases from J, with 10 bases in between. The CDR3 sequence is 13 residues long. CDR3 nucleotide sequence: TGTGCCAGCAGCTTAGGAGGGTTCTACGAGCAGTACTTC. This codes for CASSLGGFYEQYF.

The chain has TRBV27 and TRBJ1-1; 11 positions agree with TRBD1. The CDR3 spans 15 residues. Trimming at V came to 6 bases and at J to 3 bases, leaving 6 bases not matched to a gene. Germline CDR1 reads MNHEY; CDR2 reads SMNVEV (reference sequence). The CDR3 spells CASRPGQGADTEAFF. CDR3 sequence (DNA): TGTGCCAGCAGACCCGGACAGGGGGCAGACACTGAAGCTTTCTTT.

The genes are TRBV5-4 and TRBJ1-6, with D uncertain. The CDR3 is made up of 16 amino acids. The germline V gene has CDR1 SGHNT and CDR2 YYREEE (reference sequence). V lost 0 bases to trimming and J lost 0 bases, with 7 bases between them. The CDR3 protein is CASSLAGSSYNSPLHF. CDR3 DNA: TGTGCCAGCAGCTTGGCCGGGAGCTCCTATAATTCACCCCTCCACTTT.

The CDR3, as DNA: TGTGCCAGCAGCGTAGGATTAGCGGGAGGTAACACCGGGGAGCTGTTTTTT. It codes for CASSVGLAGGNTGELFF. The genes are TRBV9 and TRBJ2-2; 10 nucleotides agree with TRBD2. Trimming at V came to 0 bases and at J to 2 bases, leaving 4 bases not matched to a gene. Germline loops: CDR1 SGDLS, CDR2 YYNGEE. This CDR3 spans 17 amino acids.

The chain uses TRBV18 and TRBJ2-5; TRBD1 agrees at 9 bases. CDR3 size: 17 residues. Germline V gives CDR1 KGHSH, CDR2 LQKENI. Germline trimming cut 3 bases from V and 4 bases from J; bases unmatched to any gene: 12. CDR3 DNA: TGTGCCAGCTCACCGCTTTCCGGGACAGGGATGAGAGAGACCCAGTACTTC. Its translation: CASSPLSGTGMRETQYF.

CDR3: CASSSPSGDNSPLHF. The CDR3 coding sequence is TGTGCCAGCAGTAGCCCCTCAGGGGACAATTCACCCCTCCACTTT. The chain carries TRBV6-5 and TRBJ1-6, with TRBD1 as a possible D gene (6 bases). Germline CDR1 reads MNHEY; CDR2 reads SVGAGI. Trimming took off 5 bases at V and 7 bases at J, with 15 bases between the two ends. CDR3 length: 15 residues.